This T cell receptor beta chain comes out of a study of blood T cell repertoires in COVID-19. V lost 3 bases to trimming and J lost 1 base, with 8 bases between them. CDR3 length: 14 amino acids. The germline CDR1 and CDR2 sequences are SGHRS and YFSETQ. Using immunoSEQ multiplex PCR, the repertoire was profiled, and TCRdb retains in-frame clones only, with some absent. This sample carries 150,000 to 200,000 clones, 80% to 90% of them seen once, and the ten largest clones take approximately 12%. The chain carries TRBV5-1 and TRBJ1-3, with unresolved D. This receptor was identified in a woman between 65 and 79 years old with COVID-19, enrolled during active disease. The sample taken for sequencing was peripheral blood. The CDR3 DNA is TGCGCCAGCAGCTACACGGAGTCTGGAAACACCATATATTTT. Amino acid sequence: CASSYTESGNTIYF.